This T cell receptor beta chain was recovered during a study of T cells in Graves' hyperthyroidism and ophthalmopathy. Overall study findings and caveats: The model anticipated ophthalmopathy a median 6.5 months pre-onset. Blood also showed most of the thyroid clonotypes that were expanded above 0.001.

Amplification yielded TCR beta CDR3 regions, with RNA transcripts as the source. Researchers ran a first-round RT-PCR on the TCR CDR3 using the HTBI primer set. Each CDR3 protein gets one entry after TCRdb re-called the multiplex PCR reads with MiXCR. Among approximately 640,000 distinct CDR3 sequences listed, 16% were seen once. This CDR3 has 16 amino acids. Between the trimmed V and J ends, which lost 3 bases and 0 bases, there was a span of 14 bases. Looked up from germline, CDR1 is KGHSH and CDR2 is LQKENI. This clonotype came up many times. Its antigen is undetermined. Graves' hyperthyroidism was deemed stable given no ophthalmopathy progression within 18 months. Aged 18 to 65, the patients had hyperthyroidism that was newly diagnosed and had lasted under 2 months.

This TCR came from a woman in her 30s with Graves' hyperthyroidism. The chain combines TRBV18 with TRBJ1-1; no clear D. Material for sequencing was blood. CDR3 sequence (DNA): TGTGCCAGCTCACCTCGTGTGTTTAGCGTGAACACTGAAGCTTTCTTT. It translates to CASSPRVFSVNTEAFF.